This T cell receptor beta chain was retrieved from a study of cytomegalovirus exposure and HLA in healthy donors. The PCR used 60 Vbeta and 13 Jbeta primers. Produced via immunoSEQ multiplex PCR; TCRdb's table is partial and in-frame only. Seen here are approximately 110,000 clones, just under 80% observed once, and the top ten hold roughly 1.2%. The germline V gene encodes CDR1 SGHNT and CDR2 YYREEE (reference sequence). This CDR3 has 12 residues. V lost 5 bases to trimming and J lost 4 bases, with 9 bases between them. This clone was found a few times. Its antigen is not known. General study results and limits: HLA restriction was apparent for most CMV-associated TCR beta chains in a later analysis.

This chain connects TRBV5-4 to TRBJ1-1; perhaps TRBD1 as D (6 bases). The sample was PBMCs. The sequence was collected from a man aged 25 to 45 in good health and CMV-seronegative. The CDR3 DNA reads as TGTGCCAGCAGTAACAGGGTCACTGAAGCTTTCTTT. Translated: CASSNRVTEAFF.